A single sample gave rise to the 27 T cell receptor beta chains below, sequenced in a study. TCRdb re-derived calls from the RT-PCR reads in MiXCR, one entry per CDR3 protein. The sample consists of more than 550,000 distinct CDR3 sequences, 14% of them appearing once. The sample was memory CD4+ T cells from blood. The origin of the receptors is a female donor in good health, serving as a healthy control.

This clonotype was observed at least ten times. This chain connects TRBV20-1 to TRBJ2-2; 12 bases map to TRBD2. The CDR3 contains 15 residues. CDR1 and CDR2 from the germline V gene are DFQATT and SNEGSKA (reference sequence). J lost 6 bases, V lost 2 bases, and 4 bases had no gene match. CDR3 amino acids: CSARLTSGSAGELFF. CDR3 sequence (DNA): TGCAGTGCTAGATTGACTAGCGGGAGCGCCGGGGAGCTGTTTTTT.

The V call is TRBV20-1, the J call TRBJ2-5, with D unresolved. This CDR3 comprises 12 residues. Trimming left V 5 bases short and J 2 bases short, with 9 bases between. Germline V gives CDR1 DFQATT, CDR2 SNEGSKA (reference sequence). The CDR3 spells CSALYVQETQYF. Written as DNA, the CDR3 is TGCAGTGCTCTCTACGTTCAAGAGACCCAGTACTTC.

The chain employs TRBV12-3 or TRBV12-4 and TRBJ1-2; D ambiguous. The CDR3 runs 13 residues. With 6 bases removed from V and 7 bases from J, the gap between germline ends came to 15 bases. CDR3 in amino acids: CASRSNGVTGYTF. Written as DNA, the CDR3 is TGTGCCAGCAGATCCAATGGCGTAACTGGCTACACCTTC.

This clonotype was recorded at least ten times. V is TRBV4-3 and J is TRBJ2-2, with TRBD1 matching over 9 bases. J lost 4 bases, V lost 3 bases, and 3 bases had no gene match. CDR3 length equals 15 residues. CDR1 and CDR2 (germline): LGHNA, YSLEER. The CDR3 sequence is CASSQTDRGTGELFF. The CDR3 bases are TGCGCCAGCAGCCAGACGGACAGGGGCACCGGGGAGCTGTTTTTT.

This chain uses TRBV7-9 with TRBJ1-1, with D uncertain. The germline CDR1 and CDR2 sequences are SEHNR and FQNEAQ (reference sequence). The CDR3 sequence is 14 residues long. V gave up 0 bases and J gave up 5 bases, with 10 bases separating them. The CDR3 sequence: CASSLATLPTEAFF. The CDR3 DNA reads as TGTGCCAGCAGCTTAGCGACCCTCCCTACTGAAGCTTTCTTT.

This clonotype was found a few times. CDR3 sequence reads: CASSSTGGDEKLFF. The CDR3 coding sequence is TGTGCCAGCAGTTCGACAGGGGGTGATGAAAAACTGTTTTTT. The chain has TRBV6-5 and TRBJ1-4, with 9 bases identical to TRBD1. With V trimmed by 4 bases and J by 6 bases, 3 bases remained unmatched. The CDR3 extends over 14 amino acids. CDR1 MNHEY and CDR2 SVGAGI come from the germline V gene.

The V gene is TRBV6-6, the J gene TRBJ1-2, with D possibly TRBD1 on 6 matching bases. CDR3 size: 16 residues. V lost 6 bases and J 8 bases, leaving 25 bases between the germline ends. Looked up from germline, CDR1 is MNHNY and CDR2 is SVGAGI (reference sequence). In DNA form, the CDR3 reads TGTGCCAGCAGAACTGGGGCTCGCAGGGGTGAGGAAGGCTACACCTTC. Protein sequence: CASRTGARRGEEGYTF.

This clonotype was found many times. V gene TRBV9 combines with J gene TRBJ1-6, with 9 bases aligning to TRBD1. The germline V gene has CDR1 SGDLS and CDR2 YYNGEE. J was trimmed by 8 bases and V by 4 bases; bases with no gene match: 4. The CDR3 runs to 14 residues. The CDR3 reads CASSIRQGDSPLHF. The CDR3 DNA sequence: TGTGCCAGCAGCATACGACAGGGGGATTCACCCCTCCACTTT.

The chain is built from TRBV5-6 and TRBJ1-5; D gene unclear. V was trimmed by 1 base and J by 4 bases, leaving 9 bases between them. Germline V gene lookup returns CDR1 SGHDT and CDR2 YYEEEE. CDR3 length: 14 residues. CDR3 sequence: CASSLYHNNQPQHF. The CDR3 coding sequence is TGTGCCAGCAGCTTGTACCATAATAATCAGCCCCAGCATTTT. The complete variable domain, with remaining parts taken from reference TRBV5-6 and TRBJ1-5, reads DAGVTQSPTHLIKTRGQQVTLRCSPKSGHDTVSWYQQALGQGPQFIFQYYEEEERQRGNFPDRFSGHQFPNYSSELNVNALLLGDSALYLCASSLYHNNQPQHFGDGTRLSIL.

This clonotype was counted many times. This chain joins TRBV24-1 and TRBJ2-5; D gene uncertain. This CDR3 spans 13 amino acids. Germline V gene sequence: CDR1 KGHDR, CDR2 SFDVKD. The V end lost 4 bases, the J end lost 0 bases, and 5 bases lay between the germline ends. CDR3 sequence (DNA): TGTGCCACCAGTGACCGAAACCAAGAGACCCAGTACTTC. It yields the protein CATSDRNQETQYF.

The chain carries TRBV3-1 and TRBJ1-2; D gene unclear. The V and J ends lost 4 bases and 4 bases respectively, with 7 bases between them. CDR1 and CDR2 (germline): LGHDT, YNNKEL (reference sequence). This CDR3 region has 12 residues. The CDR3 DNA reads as TGTGCCAGCAGCCCGAACAGCTATGGCTACACCTTC. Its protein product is CASSPNSYGYTF.

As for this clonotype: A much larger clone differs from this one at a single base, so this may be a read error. The CDR3: CASSLSVSAGGETRYF. For the CDR3, the DNA is TGTGCCAGCAGCTTATCGGTTTCGGCGGGGGGAGAGACCCGGTACTTC. The chain couples TRBV7-2 to TRBJ2-5, with 8 positions matching TRBD2. Germline CDR1 is SGHTA and CDR2 is FQGNSA. CDR3 length: 16 amino acids.

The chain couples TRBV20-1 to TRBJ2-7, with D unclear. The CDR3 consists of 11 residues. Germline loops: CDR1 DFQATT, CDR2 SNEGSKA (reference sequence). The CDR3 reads CSYTEHYEQYF. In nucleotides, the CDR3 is TGCAGCTACACAGAGCACTACGAGCAGTACTTC.

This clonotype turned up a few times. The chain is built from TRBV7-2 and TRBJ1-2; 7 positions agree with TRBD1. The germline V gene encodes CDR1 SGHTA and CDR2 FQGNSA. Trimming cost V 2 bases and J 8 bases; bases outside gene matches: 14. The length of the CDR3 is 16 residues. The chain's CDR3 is CASSLFTGTAGRGYTF. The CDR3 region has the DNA TGTGCCAGCAGCTTATTTACGGGGACAGCGGGTCGAGGCTACACCTTC.

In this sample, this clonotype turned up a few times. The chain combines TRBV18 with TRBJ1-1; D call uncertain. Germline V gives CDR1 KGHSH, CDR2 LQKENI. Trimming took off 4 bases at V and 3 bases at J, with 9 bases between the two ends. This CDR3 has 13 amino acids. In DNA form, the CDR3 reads TGTGCCAGCTCACGCCCCGAGGACACTGAAGCTTTCTTT. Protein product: CASSRPEDTEAFF. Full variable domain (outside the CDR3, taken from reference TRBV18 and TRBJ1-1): NAGVMQNPRHLVRRRGQEARLRCSPMKGHSHVYWYRQLPEEGLKFMVYLQKENIIDESGMPKERFSAEFPKEGPSILRIQQVVRGDSAAYFCASSRPEDTEAFFGQGTRLTVV.

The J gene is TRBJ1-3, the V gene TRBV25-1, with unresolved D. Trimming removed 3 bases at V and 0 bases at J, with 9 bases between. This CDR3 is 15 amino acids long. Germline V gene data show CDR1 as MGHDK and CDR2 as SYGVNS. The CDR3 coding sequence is TGTGCCAGCAGTGATGCGCAGCACTCTGGAAACACCATATATTTT. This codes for CASSDAQHSGNTIYF.

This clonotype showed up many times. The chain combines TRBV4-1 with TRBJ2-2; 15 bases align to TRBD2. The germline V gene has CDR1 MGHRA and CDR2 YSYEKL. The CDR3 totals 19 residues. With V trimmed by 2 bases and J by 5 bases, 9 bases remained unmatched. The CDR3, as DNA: TGCGCCAGCAGCCAACGGACTAGCGGGAGGGCCGGGAGGACCGGGGAGCTGTTTTTT. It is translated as CASSQRTSGRAGRTGELFF.

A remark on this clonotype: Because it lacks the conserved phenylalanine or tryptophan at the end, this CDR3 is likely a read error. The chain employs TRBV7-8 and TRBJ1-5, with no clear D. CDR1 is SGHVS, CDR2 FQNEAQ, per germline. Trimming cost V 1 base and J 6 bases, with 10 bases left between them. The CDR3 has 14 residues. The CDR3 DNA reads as TGTGCCAGCAGCTTAGGTGGAATAGGTCAGCCCCAGCATTTA. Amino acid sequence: CASSLGGIGQPQHL.

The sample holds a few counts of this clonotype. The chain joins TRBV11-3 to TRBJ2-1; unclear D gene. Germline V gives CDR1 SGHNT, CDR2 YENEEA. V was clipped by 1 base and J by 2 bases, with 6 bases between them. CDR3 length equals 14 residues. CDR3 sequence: CASSLGRTYNEQFF. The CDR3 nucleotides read TGTGCCAGCAGCTTAGGGCGTACCTACAATGAGCAGTTCTTC.

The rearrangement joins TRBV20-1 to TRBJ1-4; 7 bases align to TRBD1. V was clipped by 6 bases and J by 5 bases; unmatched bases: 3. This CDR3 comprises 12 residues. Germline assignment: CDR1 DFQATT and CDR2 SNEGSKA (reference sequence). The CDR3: CSAPDRNEKLFF. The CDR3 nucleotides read TGCAGTGCGCCGGACAGGAATGAAAAACTGTTTTTT.

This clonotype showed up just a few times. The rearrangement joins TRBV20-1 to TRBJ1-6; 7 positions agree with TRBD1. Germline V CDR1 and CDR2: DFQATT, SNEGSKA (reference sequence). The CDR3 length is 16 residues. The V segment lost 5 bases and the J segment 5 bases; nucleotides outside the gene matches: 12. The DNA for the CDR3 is TGCAGTGCTGGAGGGAGGACAGGTGCCGATAATTCACCCCTCCACTTT. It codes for CSAGGRTGADNSPLHF.

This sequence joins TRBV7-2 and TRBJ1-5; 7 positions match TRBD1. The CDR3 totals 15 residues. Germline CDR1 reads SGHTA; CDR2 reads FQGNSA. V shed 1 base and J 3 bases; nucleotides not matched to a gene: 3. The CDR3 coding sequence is TGTGCCAGCAGCTTAGACGACAGGGTCAATCAGCCCCAGCATTTT. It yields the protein CASSLDDRVNQPQHF.

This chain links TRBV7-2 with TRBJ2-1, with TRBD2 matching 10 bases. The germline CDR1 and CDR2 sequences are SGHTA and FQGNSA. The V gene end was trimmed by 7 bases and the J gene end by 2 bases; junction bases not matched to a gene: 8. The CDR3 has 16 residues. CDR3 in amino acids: CASTPGLAGAYNEQFF. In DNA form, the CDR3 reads TGTGCCAGCACCCCTGGCCTAGCGGGAGCCTACAATGAGCAGTTCTTC. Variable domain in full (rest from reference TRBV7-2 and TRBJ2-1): GAGVSQSPSNKVTEKGKDVELRCDPISGHTALYWYRQSLGQGLEFLIYFQGNSAPDKSGLPSDRFSAERTGGSVSTLTIQRTQQEDSAVYLCASTPGLAGAYNEQFFGPGTRLTVL.

CDR3 nucleotide sequence: TGCAGCGGACAGGGGAGCTATGGCTACACCTTC. As protein: CSGQGSYGYTF. V gene TRBV20-1 combines with J gene TRBJ1-2, with 9 bases lining up with TRBD1. CDR1 and CDR2 (germline): DFQATT, SNEGSKA (reference sequence). The CDR3 is made up of 11 amino acids.

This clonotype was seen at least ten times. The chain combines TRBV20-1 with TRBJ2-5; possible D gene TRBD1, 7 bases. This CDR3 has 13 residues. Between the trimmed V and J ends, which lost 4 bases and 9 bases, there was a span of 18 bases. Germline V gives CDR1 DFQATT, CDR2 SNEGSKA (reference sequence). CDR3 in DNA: TGCAGTGCTAAACCGGGTAGCAGGGGGGCCCAGTACTTC. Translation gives CSAKPGSRGAQYF.

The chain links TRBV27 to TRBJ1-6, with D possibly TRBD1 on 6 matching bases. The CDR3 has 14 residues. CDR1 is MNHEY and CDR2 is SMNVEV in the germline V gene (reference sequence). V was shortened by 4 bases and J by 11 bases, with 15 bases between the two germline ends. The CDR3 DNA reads TGTGCCAGCAGTTCCAACAGGGACGAGACACCCCTCCACTTT. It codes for CASSSNRDETPLHF.

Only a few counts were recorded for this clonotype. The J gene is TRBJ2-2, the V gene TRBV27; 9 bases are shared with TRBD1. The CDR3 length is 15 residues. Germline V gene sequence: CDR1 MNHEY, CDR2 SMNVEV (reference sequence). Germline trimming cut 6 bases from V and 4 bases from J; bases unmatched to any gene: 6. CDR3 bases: TGTGCCAGCAGACCCGGGACAGGGTTCACCGGGGAGCTGTTTTTT. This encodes CASRPGTGFTGELFF.